A single TCR beta chain is shown here with its context. Germline lookup yields CDR1 KGHSH and CDR2 LQKENI. Trimming left V 0 bases short and J 2 bases short, with 11 bases between. CDR3 length: 16 residues. This table comes from immunoSEQ multiplex PCR, and its TCRdb copy is limited to in-frame clones, with some not included. The sample carries 20,000 to 30,000 clones, 35% to 50% recorded once. This specimen comes from a study of graft-versus-host responses after intestinal transplantation. The clonotype comes from a human patient who received an intestinal transplant. The sample in question was alloreactive CD4+ T cells from a mixed lymphocyte reaction culture, obtained before intestinal transplant. Regarding subset: CFSE-low proliferating T cells sorted from approximately six-day pre-transplant mixed lymphocyte reaction (GvH or HvG direction). The chain carries TRBV18 and TRBJ1-5, with D perhaps TRBD1 (5 bases). The CDR3, as DNA: TGTGCCAGCTCACCACCGGGGGGTTCGGGCAATCAGCCCCAGCATTTT. Amino acids: CASSPPGGSGNQPQHF. The whole variable domain, remainder taken from reference TRBV18 and TRBJ1-5, is NAGVMQNPRHLVRRRGQEARLRCSPMKGHSHVYWYRQLPEEGLKFMVYLQKENIIDESGMPKERFSAEFPKEGPSILRIQQVVRGDSAAYFCASSPPGGSGNQPQHFGDGTRLSIL.